This TCR beta chain was recorded in a study of T cells after yellow fever vaccination. About the research overall: Preparation used SMART-Seq v4 Ultra Low Input for the low-cell-number fractions.

Findings and caveats of the study: Clones from primary vaccination mostly reappeared after the booster (around 96% CD4, roughly 87% CD8).

Notes on this clonotype: The antigen remains undetermined.

TCR cDNA was made by 5'RACE template switching, adding a universal primer site and UMIs. TCRdb used MiXCR to reprocess the 5' RACE reads, holding one entry per CDR3 protein. The sample contains 550,000 or so distinct CDR3 sequences, 19% of which appear only once. The receptor comes from a man in his thirties or forties who received the YFV17D yellow fever vaccine. Source: PBMCs, taken 15 days after the yellow fever booster vaccination.

The CDR3 region has the DNA TGTGCCAGCCAACGCTTAGCGGGACCCTACGAGCAGTACTTC. The encoded protein is CASQRLAGPYEQYF. The chain carries TRBV12-3 or TRBV12-4 and TRBJ2-7, with TRBD2 matching over 8 bases. V lost 8 bases and J lost 2; bases outside the gene matches: 8. The CDR3 extends over 14 amino acids.